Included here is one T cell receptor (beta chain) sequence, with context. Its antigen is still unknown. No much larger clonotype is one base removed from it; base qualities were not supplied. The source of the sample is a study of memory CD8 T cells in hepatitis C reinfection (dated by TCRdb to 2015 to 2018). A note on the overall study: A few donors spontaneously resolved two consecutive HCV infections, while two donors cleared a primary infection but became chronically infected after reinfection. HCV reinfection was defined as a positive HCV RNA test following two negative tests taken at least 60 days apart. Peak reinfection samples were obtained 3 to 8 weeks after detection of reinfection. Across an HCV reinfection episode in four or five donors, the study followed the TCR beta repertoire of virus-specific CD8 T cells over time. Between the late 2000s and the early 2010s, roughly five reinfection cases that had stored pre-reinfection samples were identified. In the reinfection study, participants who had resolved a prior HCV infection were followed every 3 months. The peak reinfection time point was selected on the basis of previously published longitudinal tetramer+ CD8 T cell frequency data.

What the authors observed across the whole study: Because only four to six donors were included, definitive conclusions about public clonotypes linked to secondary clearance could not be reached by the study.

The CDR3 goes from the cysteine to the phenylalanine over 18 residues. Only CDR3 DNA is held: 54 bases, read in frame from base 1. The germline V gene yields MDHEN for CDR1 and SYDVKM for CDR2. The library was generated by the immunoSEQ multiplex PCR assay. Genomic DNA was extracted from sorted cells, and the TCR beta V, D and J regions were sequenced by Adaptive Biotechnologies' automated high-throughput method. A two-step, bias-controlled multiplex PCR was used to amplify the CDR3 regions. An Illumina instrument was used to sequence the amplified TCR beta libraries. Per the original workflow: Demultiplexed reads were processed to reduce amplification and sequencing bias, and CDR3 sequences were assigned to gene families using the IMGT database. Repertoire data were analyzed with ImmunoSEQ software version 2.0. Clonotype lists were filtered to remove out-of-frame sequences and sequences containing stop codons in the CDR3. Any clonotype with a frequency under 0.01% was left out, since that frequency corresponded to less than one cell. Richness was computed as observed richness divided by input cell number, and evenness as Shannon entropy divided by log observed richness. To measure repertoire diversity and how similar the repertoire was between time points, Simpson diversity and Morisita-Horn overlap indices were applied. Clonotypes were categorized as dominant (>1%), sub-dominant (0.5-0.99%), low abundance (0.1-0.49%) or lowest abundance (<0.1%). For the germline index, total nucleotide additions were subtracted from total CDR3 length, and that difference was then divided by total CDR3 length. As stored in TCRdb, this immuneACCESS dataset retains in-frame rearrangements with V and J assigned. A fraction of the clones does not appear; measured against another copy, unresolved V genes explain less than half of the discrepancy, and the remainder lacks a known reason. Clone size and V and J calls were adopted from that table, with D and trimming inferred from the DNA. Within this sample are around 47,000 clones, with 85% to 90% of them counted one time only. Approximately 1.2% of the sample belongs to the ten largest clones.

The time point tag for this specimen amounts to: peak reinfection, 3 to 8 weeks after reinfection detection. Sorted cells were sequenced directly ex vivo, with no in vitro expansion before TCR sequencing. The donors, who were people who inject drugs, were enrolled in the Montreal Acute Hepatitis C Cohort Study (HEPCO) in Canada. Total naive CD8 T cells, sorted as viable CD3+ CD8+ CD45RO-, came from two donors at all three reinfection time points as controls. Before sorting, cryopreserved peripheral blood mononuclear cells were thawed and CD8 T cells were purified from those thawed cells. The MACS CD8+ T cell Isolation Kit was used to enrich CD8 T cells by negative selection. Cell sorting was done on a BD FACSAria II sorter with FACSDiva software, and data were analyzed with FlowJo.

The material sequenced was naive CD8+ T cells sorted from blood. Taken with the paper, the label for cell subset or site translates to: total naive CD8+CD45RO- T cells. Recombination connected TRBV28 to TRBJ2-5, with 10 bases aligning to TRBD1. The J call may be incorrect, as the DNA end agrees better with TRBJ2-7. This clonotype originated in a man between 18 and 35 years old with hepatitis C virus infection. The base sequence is TGTGCCAGCAGTCTCCCCGGGACAGGGGTAATTAGTGGTTACGAGCAGTACTTC. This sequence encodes CASSLPGTGVISGYEQYF.